The next 7 T cell receptor beta chains were all read from a single sample in a study of T cell repertoires in cytomegalovirus infection. MiXCR was run by TCRdb on the reads, yielding one entry per CDR3 protein. The sample has 450,000 to 550,000 distinct CDR3 sequences, about 15% seen once. The sample was CD8+ T cells from PBMCs. These TCRs come from a human donor in good health (CMV status not recorded). Some clones in this sample may be carry-over from other donors' samples.

With respect to this clonotype: This may arise from a read error, as a much more abundant clone is one base away. The genes are TRBV12-5 and TRBJ2-3, with TRBD2 identical over 7 bases. Germline loops: CDR1 LGHNT, CDR2 FRNRAP. The V segment lost 1 base and the J segment 2 bases; nucleotides outside the gene matches: 3. The CDR3 covers 15 residues. DNA for the CDR3: TGTGCTAGTGGTTTGGGTGGGACTAACACAGATACGCAGTATTTT. As protein: CASGLGGTNTDTQYF.

This clonotype was seen only a few times. J is TRBJ2-7 and V is TRBV20-1; 8 bases agree with TRBD2. The CDR3 contains 14 residues. The germline V gene encodes CDR1 DFQATT and CDR2 SNEGSKA (reference sequence). The trim removed 7 bases at V and 1 base at J, leaving 9 bases unmatched. The CDR3 nucleotides are TGCAGTGTTAAGAACTTAGCGGGATCCTACGAGCAGTACTTC. Encoded protein: CSVKNLAGSYEQYF.

This clonotype was seen at least ten times. V and J are TRBV27 and TRBJ2-7; 10 nucleotides match TRBD1. Germline V gives CDR1 MNHEY, CDR2 SMNVEV (reference sequence). The CDR3 has 14 residues. The V and J ends lost 6 bases and 3 bases, in that order; junction bases with no gene match: 5. CDR3 region: CASSFGQGDYEQYF. For the CDR3, the DNA is TGTGCCAGCAGCTTCGGACAGGGGGACTACGAGCAGTACTTC.

This clonotype was recorded at least ten times. The genes are TRBV12-3 or TRBV12-4 and TRBJ2-3; 13 positions match TRBD2. With V trimmed by 5 bases and J by 5 bases, 4 bases remained unmatched. The CDR3 is 15 residues long. In DNA, the CDR3 is TGTGCCAGCAGTAGGACTAGCGGGGGAGGAGATACGCAGTATTTT. It yields the protein CASSRTSGGGDTQYF.

The rearrangement joins TRBV12-3 or TRBV12-4 to TRBJ2-5, with 8 bases aligning to TRBD1. The CDR3 has 14 residues. Unmatched junction bases numbered 10, after V lost 6 bases and J lost 7 bases. The CDR3 loop is CASSPQGDRWTQYF. DNA of the CDR3: TGTGCCAGCAGCCCACAGGGGGATCGTTGGACCCAGTACTTC.

In this sample, this clonotype turned up a few times. The V call is TRBV20-1, the J call TRBJ1-2, with 9 bases matching TRBD1. The CDR3 is 14 amino acids. Trimming at V came to 4 bases and at J to 4 bases, leaving 7 bases not matched to a gene. CDR1 is DFQATT, CDR2 SNEGSKA, per germline (reference sequence). This chain's CDR3 is CSATRGQGLYGYTF. CDR3 DNA sequence: TGCAGTGCTACTAGAGGACAGGGGCTCTATGGCTACACCTTC.

Many counts were recorded for this clonotype. The chain carries TRBV7-9 and TRBJ1-4; TRBD1 might be the D (5 bases). The ends were cut back, 5 bases at V and 0 bases at J, with 19 bases in the middle. The CDR3 has 18 amino acids. Germline CDR1 is SEHNR and CDR2 is FQNEAQ (reference sequence). CDR3 amino acids: CASSTPSGREATNEKLFF. The CDR3 DNA reads as TGTGCCAGCAGCACCCCCTCAGGGAGGGAGGCAACTAATGAAAAACTGTTTTTT.